This record concerns one TCR beta chain sequence. It is likely a read error, because the conserved phenylalanine at the end of the CDR3 is missing. This sample is part of a study of molecular identifiers for immune sequencing clone quantification. TCRdb reanalysed the PCR reads using MiXCR and keeps one entry per CDR3 protein. The sample has about 53,000 distinct CDR3 sequences, roughly a third seen once. The CDR3 has 17 amino acids. J lost 6 bases, V lost 8 bases, and 13 bases had no gene match. The germline gives CDR1 MNHEY, CDR2 SVGAGI. This sequence joins TRBV6-5 and TRBJ2-2; 12 bases are shared with TRBD1. Sequenced sample: naive CD8+ T cells from blood, with Jurkat cell RNA spiked in. Described subset: FACS-sorted CD8+CD4-CCR7+CD45RA+ naive T cells. This TCR was recovered from a human donor in good health. Some libraries in this study had Jurkat cell RNA spiked in. DNA of the CDR3: TGTGCCAGCGGCAACTCCCGGGACAGGGGGCGTGCCGGGGAGCTGTTTTAT. This gives the protein CASGNSRDRGRAGELFY.